This TCR beta chain was profiled in a study of OX40 agonist ivuxolimab in advanced cancers. On the study more broadly: In this cohort, patients received ivuxolimab, an agonistic anti-OX40 (CD134) antibody. Study-level results: Among the nonresponders, some also had low normalized T-cell clonal expansion.

About this clone: Its antigen is unidentified.

This CDR3 has 16 residues. The J segment lost 8 bases and the V segment lost 4 bases, leaving 10 bases of the junction unmatched. Germline CDR1 and CDR2: SGHRS and YFSETQ. Libraries were prepared by immunoSEQ multiplex PCR; TCRdb keeps only in-frame clonotypes and omits some of them. The table lists 42,000 or so clones, about 83% of them singletons. This material consisted of CD4+ or CD8+ T cells sorted from blood, taken in a trial of the OX40 agonist ivuxolimab. The receptor was isolated from an adult with an advanced solid tumor such as melanoma, head and neck, liver or kidney cancer. The chain uses TRBV5-1 and TRBJ2-1, with TRBD2 matching 12 bases. Written as DNA, the CDR3 is TGCGCCAGCAGCCCTTATTTGACTAGCGGGAGCGATGAGCAGTTCTTC. Amino acids: CASSPYLTSGSDEQFF.